The TCR beta chain described here comes from a study of cytomegalovirus exposure and HLA in healthy donors. General study results and limits: Within an earlier analysis, most TCR beta V segments proved productive either about 90% or about 30% of the time. The sole available immune exposure information was CMV serostatus.

A remark on this clone: Antigen: not known.

Use of 60 Vbeta and 13 Jbeta primers characterized the PCR. As processed by the authors: Unique TCR beta chains numbered around 80 million in a later analysis, with around 10 million shared. Sequenced by immunoSEQ multiplex PCR; TCRdb stores in-frame clones only, minus some. V and J calls and clone size are copied from that table; D and trimming were computed from the DNA. The sample consists of about 180,000 clones, about 82% of them appearing once. The sequenced sample consisted of PBMCs. This receptor was obtained from a man between 18 and 29 years old in good health and CMV-seronegative.

The CDR3 DNA sequence: TGTGCCAGCAGTGATACCCAACTAGCGGGGATGGGCTTAGAGCAGTTCTTC. Protein sequence: CASSDTQLAGMGLEQFF. The rearrangement links TRBV2 to TRBJ2-1; 10 bases map to TRBD2. CDR3 size: 17 residues. Germline V gene lookup returns CDR1 SNHLY and CDR2 FYNNEI. V lost 3 bases, J lost 10 bases, and 15 bases stayed unmatched.